This T cell receptor (beta chain) appears in the sequencing data of a study of immune cell composition in non-small cell lung cancer. This clone was counted a single time. Its antigen is currently unknown. The normal lung sample lay at least 3 cm, and maximally far, from the tumour. Frozen unsorted single-cell suspensions supplied the genomic DNA. Study outcomes and limitations: Roughly 75% of squamous and 30% to 40% of adenocarcinoma cases had tumour-associated clones >0.5%.

V gave up 4 bases and J gave up 4 bases; unmatched junction bases: 4. The CDR3 spans 14 residues. In germline, CDR1 is SGHAT, CDR2 FQNNGV. TCRdb's table, derived via immunoSEQ multiplex PCR, lists solely in-frame clones and lacks some. The sample has under 4,000 clones, roughly 80% seen once; the top ten hold more than 10%. The chain couples TRBV11-2 to TRBJ1-1, with TRBD1 matching over 9 bases. This clonotype was obtained from a human donor with non-small cell lung cancer. The donor label of this sample is uncertain. The sample was non-adjacent lung tissue. CDR3 protein: CASSSPDRGTEAFF. In DNA form, the CDR3 reads TGTGCCAGCAGCTCGCCGGACAGGGGCACTGAAGCTTTCTTT.